This T cell receptor beta chain was identified in a study of T-cell memory formation after mild COVID-19. Overall study: Most TCR clusters belonged to a single donor.

V gave up 4 bases and J gave up 6 bases; unmatched junction bases: 8. CDR3 length equals 14 residues. Germline CDR1 is SGHRS and CDR2 is YFSETQ. General study points: The main location of contracting CD4+ clones was CM and EM, and that of contracting CD8+ clones was EMRA.

cDNA libraries for TCR alpha and TCR beta, carrying sample barcodes and UMIs, came from 5'RACE with constant-segment primers. TCRdb reanalysed the 5' RACE reads using MiXCR and keeps one entry per CDR3 protein. The table lists more than 250,000 distinct CDR3 sequences, 15% to 20% of them singletons. A few counts support this clonotype. Its antigen is unknown. The source is a man between 18 and 29 years old who had mild COVID-19 (a few samples of this study predate the infection). Cell type and time point are not known. The J gene is TRBJ2-7, the V gene TRBV5-1; 9 bases are a match to TRBD1. Sequencing used PBMCs or a T cell subset sorted from them (not recorded which). The CDR3 DNA follows: TGCGCCAGCAGCCCCGGGACAGGGCACTTCGAGCAGTACTTC. Translating gives CASSPGTGHFEQYF.